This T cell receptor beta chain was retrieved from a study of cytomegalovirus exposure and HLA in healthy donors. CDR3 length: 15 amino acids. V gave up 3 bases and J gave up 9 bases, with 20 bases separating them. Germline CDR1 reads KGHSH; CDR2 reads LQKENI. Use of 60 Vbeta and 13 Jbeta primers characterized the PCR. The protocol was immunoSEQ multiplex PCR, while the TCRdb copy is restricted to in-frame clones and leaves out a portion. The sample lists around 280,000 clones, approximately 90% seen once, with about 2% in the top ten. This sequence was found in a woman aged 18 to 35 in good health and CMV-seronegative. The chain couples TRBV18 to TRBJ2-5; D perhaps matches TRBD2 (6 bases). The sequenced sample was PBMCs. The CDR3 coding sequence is TGTGCCAGCTCACCCGGGACTGCCTCTCCGGTGTCCCAGTACTTC. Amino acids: CASSPGTASPVSQYF.